This T cell receptor beta chain appears in the sequencing data of a study of shared T cell receptors in the human thymus. Using immunoSEQ multiplex PCR, the repertoire was profiled, and TCRdb retains in-frame clones only, with some absent. The repertoire holds over 60,000 clones, with nearly 95% as singletons. The trim removed 2 bases at V and 5 bases at J, leaving 12 bases unmatched. The CDR3 covers 18 residues. Germline V gives CDR1 MGHRA, CDR2 YSYEKL. V and J are TRBV4-1 and TRBJ1-6; 7 bases are shared with TRBD1. Source material: thymocytes. This TCR derives from a human donor. This CDR3 is CASSQPQQGSTDNSPLHF. CDR3 coding DNA: TGCGCCAGCAGCCAACCACAACAGGGGTCGACTGATAATTCACCCCTCCACTTT.